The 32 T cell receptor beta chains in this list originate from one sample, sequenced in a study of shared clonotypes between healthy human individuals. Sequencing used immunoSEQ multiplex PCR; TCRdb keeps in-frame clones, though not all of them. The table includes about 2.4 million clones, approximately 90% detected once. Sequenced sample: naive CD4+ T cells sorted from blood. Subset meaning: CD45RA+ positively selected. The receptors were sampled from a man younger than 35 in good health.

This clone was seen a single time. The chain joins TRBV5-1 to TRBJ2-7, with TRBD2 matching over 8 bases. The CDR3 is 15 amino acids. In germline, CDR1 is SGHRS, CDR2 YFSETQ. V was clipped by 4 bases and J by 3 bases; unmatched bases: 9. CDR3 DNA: TGCGCCAGCAGCCAAGGGGGTAGCGGGGTCTACGAGCAGTACTTC. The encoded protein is CASSQGGSGVYEQYF.

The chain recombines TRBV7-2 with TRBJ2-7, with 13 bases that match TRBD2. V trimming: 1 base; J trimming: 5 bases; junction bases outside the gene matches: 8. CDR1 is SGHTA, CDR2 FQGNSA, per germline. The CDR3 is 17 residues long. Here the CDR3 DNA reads TGTGCCAGCAGCTTAGGGGGACTAGCGGGAAAGATCGACGAGCAGTACTTC. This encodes CASSLGGLAGKIDEQYF. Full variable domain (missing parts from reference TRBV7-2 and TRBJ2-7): GAGVSQSPSNKVTEKGKDVELRCDPISGHTALYWYRQSLGQGLEFLIYFQGNSAPDKSGLPSDRFSAERTGGSVSTLTIQRTQQEDSAVYLCASSLGGLAGKIDEQYFGPGTRLTVT.

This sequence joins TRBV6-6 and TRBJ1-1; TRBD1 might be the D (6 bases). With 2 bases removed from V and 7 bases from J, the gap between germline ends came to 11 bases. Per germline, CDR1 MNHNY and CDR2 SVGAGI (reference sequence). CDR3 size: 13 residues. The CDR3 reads CASSYGQIIEAFF. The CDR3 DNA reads TGTGCCAGCAGTTACGGACAGATCATTGAAGCTTTCTTT.

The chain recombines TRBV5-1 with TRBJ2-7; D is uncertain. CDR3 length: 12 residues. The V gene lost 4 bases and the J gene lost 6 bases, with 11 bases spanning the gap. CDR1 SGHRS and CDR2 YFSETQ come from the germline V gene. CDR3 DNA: TGCGCCAGCAGCGACACTAACCGCGAGCAGTACTTC. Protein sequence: CASSDTNREQYF.

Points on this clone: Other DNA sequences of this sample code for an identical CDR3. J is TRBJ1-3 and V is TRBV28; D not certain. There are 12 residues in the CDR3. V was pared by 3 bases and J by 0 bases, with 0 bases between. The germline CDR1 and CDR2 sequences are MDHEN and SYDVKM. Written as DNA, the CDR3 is TGTGCCAGCAGTTTCTCTGGAAACACCATATATTTT. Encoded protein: CASSFSGNTIYF.

Here the CDR3 DNA reads TGTGCCAGTAATCCCCGAGGACAGGTCACCAATCAGCCCCAGCATTTT. Translation: CASNPRGQVTNQPQHF. The J gene is TRBJ1-5, the V gene TRBV19, with 7 bases fitting TRBD1. Germline V gene sequence: CDR1 LNHDA, CDR2 SQIVND (reference sequence). CDR3 length: 16 amino acids. J was trimmed by 3 bases and V by 7 bases; bases with no gene match: 12.

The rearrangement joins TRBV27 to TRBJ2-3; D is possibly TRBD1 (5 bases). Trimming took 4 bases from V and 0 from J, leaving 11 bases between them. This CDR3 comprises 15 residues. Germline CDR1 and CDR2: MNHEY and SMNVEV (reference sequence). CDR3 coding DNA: TGTGCCAGCAGTTCGACAGTATTAAGCACAGATACGCAGTATTTT. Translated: CASSSTVLSTDTQYF.

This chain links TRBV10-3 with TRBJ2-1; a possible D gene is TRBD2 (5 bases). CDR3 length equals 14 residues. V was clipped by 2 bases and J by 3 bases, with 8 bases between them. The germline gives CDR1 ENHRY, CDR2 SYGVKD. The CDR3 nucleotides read TGTGCCATCAGTGAGGCCGGGAACTACAATGAGCAGTTCTTC. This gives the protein CAISEAGNYNEQFF.

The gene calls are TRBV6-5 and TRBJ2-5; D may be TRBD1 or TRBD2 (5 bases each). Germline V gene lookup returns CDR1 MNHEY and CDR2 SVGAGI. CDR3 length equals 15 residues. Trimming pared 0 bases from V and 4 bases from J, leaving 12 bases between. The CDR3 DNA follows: TGTGCCAGCAGTTACTCTGGGGACGGACCAGAGACCCAGTACTTC. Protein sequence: CASSYSGDGPETQYF.

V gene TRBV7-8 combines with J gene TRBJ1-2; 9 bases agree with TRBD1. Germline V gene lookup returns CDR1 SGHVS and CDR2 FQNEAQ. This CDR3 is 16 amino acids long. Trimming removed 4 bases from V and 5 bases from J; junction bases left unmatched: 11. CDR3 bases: TGTGCCAGCAGCTCAAACCGGGACAGGGAACATTATGGCTACACCTTC. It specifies CASSSNRDREHYGYTF.

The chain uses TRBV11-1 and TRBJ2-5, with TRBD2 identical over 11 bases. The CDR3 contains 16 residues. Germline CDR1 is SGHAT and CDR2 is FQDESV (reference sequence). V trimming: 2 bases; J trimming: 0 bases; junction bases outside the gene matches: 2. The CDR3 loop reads CASSLRLAGHQETQYF. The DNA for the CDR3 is TGTGCCAGCAGCTTACGACTAGCGGGGCACCAAGAGACCCAGTACTTC.

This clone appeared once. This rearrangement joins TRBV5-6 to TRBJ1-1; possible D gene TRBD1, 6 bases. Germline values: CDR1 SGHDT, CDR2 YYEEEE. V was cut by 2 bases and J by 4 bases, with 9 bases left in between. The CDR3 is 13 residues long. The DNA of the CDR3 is TGTGCCAGCAGCTTTACAGGGCCCACTGAAGCTTTCTTT. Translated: CASSFTGPTEAFF.

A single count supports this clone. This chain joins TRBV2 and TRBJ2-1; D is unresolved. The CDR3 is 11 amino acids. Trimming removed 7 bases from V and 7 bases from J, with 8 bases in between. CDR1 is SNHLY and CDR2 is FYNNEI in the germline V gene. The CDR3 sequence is CASNTQNEQFF. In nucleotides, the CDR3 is TGTGCCAGCAACACTCAAAATGAGCAGTTCTTC.

The CDR3 protein is CASSLQGFGGEKLFF. The CDR3 DNA reads as TGTGCCAGCAGCCTTCAGGGCTTTGGGGGGGAAAAACTGTTTTTT. The chain joins TRBV7-8 to TRBJ1-4; possibly TRBD1 for D (5 bases). The CDR3 has 15 amino acids. V lost 5 bases and J lost 8, with 18 bases in between. Germline loops: CDR1 SGHVS, CDR2 FQNEAQ.

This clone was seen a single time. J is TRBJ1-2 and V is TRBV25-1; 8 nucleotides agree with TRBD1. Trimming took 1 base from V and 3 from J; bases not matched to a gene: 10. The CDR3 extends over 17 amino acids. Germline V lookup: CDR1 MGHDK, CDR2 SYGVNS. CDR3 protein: CASSEFLGRGHYYGYTF. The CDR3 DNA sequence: TGTGCCAGCAGTGAATTCTTGGGCAGGGGGCACTACTATGGCTACACCTTC.

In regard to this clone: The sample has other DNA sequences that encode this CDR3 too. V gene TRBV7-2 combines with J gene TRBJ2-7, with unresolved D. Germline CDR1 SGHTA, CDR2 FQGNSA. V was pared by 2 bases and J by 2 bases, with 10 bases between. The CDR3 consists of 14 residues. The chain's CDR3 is CASSLPGRAYEQYF. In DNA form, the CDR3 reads TGTGCCAGCAGCTTACCTGGCAGAGCCTACGAGCAGTACTTC.

This chain's CDR3 is CAWSTRATGELFF. CDR3 sequence (DNA): TGTGCCTGGAGTACGAGAGCCACCGGGGAGCTGTTTTTT. The chain carries TRBV30 and TRBJ2-2, with D uncertain. The CDR3 runs to 13 residues. V lost 2 bases and J lost 4, with 8 bases in between. Germline V gene lookup returns CDR1 GTSNPN and CDR2 SVGIG (reference sequence).

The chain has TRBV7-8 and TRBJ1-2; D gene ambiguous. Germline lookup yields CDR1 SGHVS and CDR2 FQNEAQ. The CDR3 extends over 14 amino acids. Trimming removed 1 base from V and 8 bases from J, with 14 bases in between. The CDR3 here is CASSLGTALGGYTF. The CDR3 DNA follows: TGTGCCAGCAGCTTAGGGACGGCCTTGGGGGGCTACACCTTC.

DNA of the CDR3: TGTGCCAGCTCACCACCGGGGACAGTTCACTACGAGCAGTACTTC. Amino acid sequence: CASSPPGTVHYEQYF. The V call is TRBV18, the J call TRBJ2-7, with 7 bases that match TRBD1. The V gene's germline CDR1 is KGHSH and CDR2 LQKENI. This CDR3 has 15 amino acids. The ends lost 0 bases at V and 3 bases at J; junction bases unmatched: 5.

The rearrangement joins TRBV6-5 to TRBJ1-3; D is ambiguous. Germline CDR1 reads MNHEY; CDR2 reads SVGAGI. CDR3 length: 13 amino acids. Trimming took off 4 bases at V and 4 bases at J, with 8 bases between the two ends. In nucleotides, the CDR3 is TGTGCCAGCAGTTCCAATAAAGGAAACACCATATATTTT. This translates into CASSSNKGNTIYF.

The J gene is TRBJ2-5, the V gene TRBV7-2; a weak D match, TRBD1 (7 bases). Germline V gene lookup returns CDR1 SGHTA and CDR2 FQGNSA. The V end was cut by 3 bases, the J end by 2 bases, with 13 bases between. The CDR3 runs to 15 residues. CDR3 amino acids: CASSFKGGQQETQYF. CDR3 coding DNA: TGTGCCAGCAGCTTCAAGGGGGGACAGCAAGAGACCCAGTACTTC.

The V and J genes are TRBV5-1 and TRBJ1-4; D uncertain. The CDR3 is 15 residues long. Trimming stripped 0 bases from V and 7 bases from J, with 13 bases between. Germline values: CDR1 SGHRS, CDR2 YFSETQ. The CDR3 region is CASSLATPGGEKLFF. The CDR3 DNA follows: TGCGCCAGCAGCTTGGCGACGCCTGGAGGTGAAAAACTGTTTTTT.

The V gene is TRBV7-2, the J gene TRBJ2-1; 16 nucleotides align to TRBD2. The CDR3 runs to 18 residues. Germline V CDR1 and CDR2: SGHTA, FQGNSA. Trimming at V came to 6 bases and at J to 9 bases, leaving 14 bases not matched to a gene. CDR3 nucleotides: TGTGCCAGCAGTCGTACCACCGGGACTAGCGGGGGGGCTCGTGAGCAGTTCTTC. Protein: CASSRTTGTSGGAREQFF.

In DNA form, the CDR3 reads TGTGCCAGCAGCTTAGTAACGGGTCGGTACGAGCAGTACTTC. This sequence encodes CASSLVTGRYEQYF. The chain combines TRBV7-9 with TRBJ2-7, with unresolved D. Trimming shortened V by 1 base and J by 4 bases, and 11 bases separated the two germline ends. Germline V gives CDR1 SEHNR, CDR2 FQNEAQ (reference sequence). The CDR3 has 14 residues. Together with reference TRBV7-9 and TRBJ2-7, the CDR3 gives the full variable domain: DTGVSQNPRHKITKRGQNVTFRCDPISEHNRLYWYRQTLGQGPEFLTYFQNEAQLEKSRLLSDRFSAERPKGSFSTLEIQRTEQGDSAMYLCASSLVTGRYEQYFGPGTRLTVT.

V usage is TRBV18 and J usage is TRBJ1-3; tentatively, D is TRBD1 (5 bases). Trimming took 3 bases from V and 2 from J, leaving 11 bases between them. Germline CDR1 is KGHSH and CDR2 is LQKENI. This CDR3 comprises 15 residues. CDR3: CASSPTVGPGNTIYF. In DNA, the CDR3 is TGTGCCAGCTCACCGACAGTCGGTCCTGGAAACACCATATATTTT.

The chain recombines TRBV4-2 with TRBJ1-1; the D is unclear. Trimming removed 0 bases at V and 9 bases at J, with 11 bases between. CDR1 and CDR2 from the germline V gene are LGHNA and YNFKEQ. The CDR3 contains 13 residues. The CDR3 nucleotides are TGTGCCAGCAGCCAAGAGCCTGCGACCCAAGCTTTCTTT. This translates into CASSQEPATQAFF.

CDR3 DNA: TGTGCCAGCAGATCCCTCCCCGGGACGTCGAACACTGAAGCTTTCTTT. This gives the protein CASRSLPGTSNTEAFF. The J gene is TRBJ1-1, the V gene TRBV9, with TRBD1 as a possible D gene (5 bases). Germline CDR1 is SGDLS and CDR2 is YYNGEE. This CDR3 contains 16 residues. V lost 5 bases and J 1 base, leaving 18 bases between the germline ends.

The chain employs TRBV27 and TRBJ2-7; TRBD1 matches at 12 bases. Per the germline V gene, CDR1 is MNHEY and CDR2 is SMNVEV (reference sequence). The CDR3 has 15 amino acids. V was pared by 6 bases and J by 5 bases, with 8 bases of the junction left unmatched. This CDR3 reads CASRSTGTGGNEQYF. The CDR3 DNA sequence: TGTGCCAGCAGATCTACCGGGACAGGGGGCAACGAGCAGTACTTC.

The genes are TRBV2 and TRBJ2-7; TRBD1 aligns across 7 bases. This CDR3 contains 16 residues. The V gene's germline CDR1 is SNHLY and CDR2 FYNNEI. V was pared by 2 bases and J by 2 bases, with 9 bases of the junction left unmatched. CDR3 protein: CASSENGRGGPYEQYF. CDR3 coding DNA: TGTGCCAGCAGTGAAAATGGAAGAGGGGGCCCCTACGAGCAGTACTTC.

The CDR3 loop is CASSLVPGRPDTQYF. CDR3 coding DNA: TGTGCCAGCAGCTTAGTTCCAGGGCGCCCAGATACGCAGTATTTT. V and J are TRBV7-2 and TRBJ2-3; a possible D gene is TRBD1 (5 bases). The CDR3 runs 15 residues. Between the trimmed V and J ends, which lost 1 base and 4 bases, there was a span of 12 bases. Looked up from germline, CDR1 is SGHTA and CDR2 is FQGNSA.

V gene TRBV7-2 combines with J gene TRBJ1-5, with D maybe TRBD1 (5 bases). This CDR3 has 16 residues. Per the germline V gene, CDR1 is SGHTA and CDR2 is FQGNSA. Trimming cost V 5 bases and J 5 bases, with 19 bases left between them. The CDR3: CASSPGGGGFYQPQHF. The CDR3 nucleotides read TGTGCCAGCAGCCCAGGAGGCGGGGGATTCTATCAGCCCCAGCATTTT.

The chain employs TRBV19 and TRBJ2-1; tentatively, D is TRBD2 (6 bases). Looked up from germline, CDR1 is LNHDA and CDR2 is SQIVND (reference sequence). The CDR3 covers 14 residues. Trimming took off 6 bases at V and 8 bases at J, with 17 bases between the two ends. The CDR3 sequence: CASRPGLQAHEQFF. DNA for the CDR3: TGTGCCAGTAGACCGGGACTTCAAGCCCATGAGCAGTTCTTC. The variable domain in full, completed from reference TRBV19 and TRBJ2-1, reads DGGITQSPKYLFRKEGQNVTLSCEQNLNHDAMYWYRQDPGQGLRLIYYSQIVNDFQKGDIAEGYSVSREKKESFPLTVTSAQKNPTAFYLCASRPGLQAHEQFFGPGTRLTVL.